This T cell receptor (beta chain) was recorded in a study of T cell responses to AZD1222 COVID-19 vaccine (dated by TCRdb to the early 2020s). About the investigation overall: TCR sequencing was performed for about 250 trial participants, of whom about 200 were given two doses of AZD1222 and approximately 25 were given two doses of MenACWY control vaccine. Trial participants were enrolled by age into 18-55, 56-69 and 70-plus year subgroups, with approximately 160, 26 and 62 TCR-sequenced participants respectively.

The full study reports these points: Participants were mostly white British, with more females than males. The authors suggested clonal diversity may have been underestimated. Vaccine-associated CD4 TCRs spanned the whole spike protein, with dominant responses in regions 160-218 and 743-854. After two AZD1222 doses, spike-specific TCR breadth and depth were significantly higher than at day 0 and than in MenACWY recipients. The 56-69-year group was small, and its depth increase did not reach significance, likely because of low power. Reportedly, almost half of the unique spike-specific TCRs recognized epitopes lying outside the regions that are mutated in the B.1.351 and B.1.1.7 variants. Because no day 14 peak-response samples were available, the repertoires could be characterized only after the peak T cell response. Conclusions about previously exposed vaccinees are limited because only six or seven AZD1222 recipients were SARS-CoV-2 seropositive at baseline.

The sample's time point label, decoded: about 28 days (+/-7) after the second vaccine dose. AZD1222 recipients given second doses at about 4 weeks or at about 12 weeks were pooled, since spike-specific TCR depth and breadth were not found to differ between the two schedules. Vaccinee samples were obtained from the UK trials COV001 and COV002, which included a single-blind randomized controlled phase 2/3 trial of AZD1222 (ChAdOx1 nCoV-19) in healthy adults. For TCRbeta chain sequencing, PBMC samples were collected from trial participants at day 0 and at day 28 after the second dose. Regarding this clone: No cognate antigen has been identified for it. Qualities for individual bases were not recorded, and no much larger clone is one base off.

The CDR3 regions of human TCRbeta chains were analyzed by immunosequencing. As for the original processing: Repertoire TCRs were checked for matches against a reference library of SARS-CoV-2-specific TCRs that had been generated using the MIRA antigen-specificity platform. Breadth was defined as the fraction of unique TCRs that were SARS-CoV-2-associated, and depth was defined as the fraction of total T cells that were SARS-CoV-2-associated. Using the MIRA data, every spike-specific TCR was mapped to the spike region that the TCR reacted to and assigned to either a CD4 or a CD8 class. Log10-transformed breadth and depth values were compared by one-way ANOVA with Sidak's multiple comparisons tests. TCRdb carries this immuneACCESS record with in-frame sequences only. Its versions omit some clonotypes, under half of them owing to an unresolved V gene in the studies checked, with the rest unexplained. The V and J calls and clone size were taken over from that table, and D and trimming were inferred from the DNA. This sample gives over 100,000 clones in total; more than 75% of them show up just once. The top ten clones comprise less than 4.5% of the sample.

The sequence was collected from an adult who received the AZD1222 COVID-19 vaccine. Sequencing used peripheral blood, obtained 28 days after the second AZD1222 dose.

The nucleotide sequence is TGTGCCAGCAGACAGGGGGCTAATTCACCCCTCCACTTT. It specifies CASRQGANSPLHF. The V gene is TRBV27 and the J gene is TRBJ1-6, and TRBD1 aligns with 9 junction nucleotides. The V end gives up 6 bases and the J end 6 bases, leaving 0 bases in the junction not matched to a gene. Measured from the cysteine to the phenylalanine, the CDR3 is 13 residues long. Kept here is only the CDR3 DNA, which spans 39 bases and is read in frame from base 1. The CDR1 and CDR2 encoded by the germline V gene (reference sequence) are MNHEY and SMNVEV.